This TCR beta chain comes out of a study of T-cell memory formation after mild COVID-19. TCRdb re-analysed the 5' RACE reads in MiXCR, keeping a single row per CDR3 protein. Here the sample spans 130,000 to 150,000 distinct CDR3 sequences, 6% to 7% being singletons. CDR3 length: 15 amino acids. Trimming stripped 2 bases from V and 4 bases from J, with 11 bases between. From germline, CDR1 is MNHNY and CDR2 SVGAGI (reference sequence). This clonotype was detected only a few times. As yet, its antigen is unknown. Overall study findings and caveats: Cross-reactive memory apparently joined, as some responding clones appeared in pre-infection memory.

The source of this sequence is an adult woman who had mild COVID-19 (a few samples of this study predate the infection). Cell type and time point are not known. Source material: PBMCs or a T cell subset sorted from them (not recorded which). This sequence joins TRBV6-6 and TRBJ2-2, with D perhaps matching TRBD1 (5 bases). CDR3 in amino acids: CASSYTRQSTGELFF. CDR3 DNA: TGTGCCAGCAGTTACACCAGACAGTCCACCGGGGAGCTGTTTTTT.